The next 19 T cell receptor beta chains were all read from a single sample in a study of T-cell reconstitution after alpha-beta-depleted transplantation in children. Preparation of the TCRbeta library involved a method that used unique molecular identifiers. MiXCR was run by TCRdb on the PCR reads, yielding one entry per CDR3 protein. The sample includes around 180,000 distinct CDR3 sequences, around 10% of them seen just once. The material was PBMCs, obtained before TCRalphabeta/CD19-depleted stem cell transplant. The receptors here all came from a boy aged 2-9 years with acute myeloid leukemia, due to receive a stem cell transplant.

This clonotype was seen ten or more times. The CDR3 DNA reads TGTGCCAGCAGCTTAGCTTATCGGGGGAGCTCCTACAATGAGCAGTTCTTC. It specifies CASSLAYRGSSYNEQFF. V gene TRBV7-9 combines with J gene TRBJ2-1; possible D gene TRBD2, 6 bases. V lost 0 bases and J lost 0, with 12 bases in between. The CDR3 totals 17 residues. CDR1 is SEHNR, CDR2 FQNEAQ, per germline (reference sequence).

At least ten counts were recorded for this clonotype. The V call is TRBV27, the J call TRBJ1-1; D is undetermined. CDR1 is MNHEY and CDR2 is SMNVEV in the germline V gene (reference sequence). Trimming left V 5 bases short and J 8 bases short, with 15 bases between. The CDR3 is made up of 13 amino acids. CDR3 loop: CASSPQGPREAFF. CDR3 nucleotides: TGTGCCAGCAGTCCCCAAGGGCCGAGGGAAGCTTTCTTT.

This clonotype occurred many times. The rearrangement uses TRBV5-1 and TRBJ1-2; 11 bases line up with TRBD1. The V gene end was trimmed by 1 base and the J gene end by 1 base; junction bases not matched to a gene: 9. This CDR3 is 18 amino acids long. CDR1 SGHRS and CDR2 YFSETQ come from the germline V gene. CDR3 DNA: TGCGCCAGCAGCTTGCCGACCGGGACAGGGGGTTTTAACTATGGCTACACCTTC. As protein: CASSLPTGTGGFNYGYTF.

The chain combines TRBV5-4 with TRBJ1-4; 10 bases agree with TRBD1. Unmatched junction bases numbered 5, after V lost 0 bases and J lost 6 bases. Looked up from germline, CDR1 is SGHNT and CDR2 is YYREEE (reference sequence). The CDR3 is made up of 16 amino acids. DNA for the CDR3: TGTGCCAGCAGCTTGGAGGGACAGGGGATAGATGAAAAACTGTTTTTT. Amino acid sequence: CASSLEGQGIDEKLFF. The full variable domain, completed using reference TRBV5-4 and TRBJ1-4, is ETGVTQSPTHLIKTRGQQVTLRCSSQSGHNTVSWYQQALGQGPQFIFQYYREEENGRGNFPPRFSGLQFPNYSSELNVNALELDDSALYLCASSLEGQGIDEKLFFGSGTQLSVL.

This clonotype was detected many times. The CDR3 DNA sequence: TGTGCCACCACCTTAGACAGGAACTATGGCTACACCTTC. Encoded protein: CATTLDRNYGYTF. This chain connects TRBV6-1 to TRBJ1-2; TRBD1 might be the D (6 bases). This CDR3 comprises 13 residues. Per the germline V gene, CDR1 is MNHNS and CDR2 is SASEGT. Trimming cost V 10 bases and J 2 bases, with 14 bases left between them.

This clonotype was found many times. The chain couples TRBV12-3 or TRBV12-4 to TRBJ1-4; no firm D call. The ends were cut back, 3 bases at V and 4 bases at J, with 9 bases in the middle. CDR3 length equals 14 residues. The DNA of the CDR3 is TGTGCCAGCAGTTTGGAGAACTATAATGAAAAACTGTTTTTT. Protein sequence: CASSLENYNEKLFF.

The chain carries TRBV2 and TRBJ1-2; the match to TRBD1 covers 8 bases. Germline CDR1 reads SNHLY; CDR2 reads FYNNEI. After removal of 8 bases from V and 0 bases from J, the junction contained 17 bases not matched to a gene. The CDR3 totals 18 residues. CDR3 in DNA: TGTGCCAGCTGGCTTTCCGGGACAGGACGATTTACTAACTATGGCTACACCTTC. Translating it yields CASWLSGTGRFTNYGYTF.

This clonotype has ten or more counts. The CDR3: CATSDITSVHNEQFF. CDR3 nucleotide sequence: TGTGCCACCAGCGATATTACTAGCGTACACAATGAGCAGTTCTTC. This chain links TRBV24-1 with TRBJ2-1; 7 nucleotides match TRBD2. Germline V CDR1 and CDR2: KGHDR, SFDVKD. This CDR3 spans 15 amino acids. V lost 7 bases to trimming and J lost 5 bases; unmatched junction nucleotides: 10.

This clonotype was detected many times. The chain combines TRBV3-1 with TRBJ2-1; 9 bases align to TRBD2. CDR1 is LGHDT, CDR2 YNNKEL, per germline (reference sequence). J was trimmed by 9 bases and V by 3 bases; bases with no gene match: 15. This CDR3 region has 17 residues. CDR3 sequence reads: CASSHAPLQRGVGEQFF. The CDR3 bases are TGTGCCAGCAGCCACGCCCCGCTCCAGCGGGGGGTCGGTGAGCAGTTCTTC.

Note on this clonotype: This may be a read error, as it is one base from a much larger clone. The rearrangement joins TRBV12-3 or TRBV12-4 to TRBJ2-3; 8 bases line up with TRBD1. The CDR3 has 14 amino acids. V gave up 6 bases and J gave up 7 bases; unmatched junction bases: 9. The DNA for the CDR3 is TGTGCCAGCAGCCGTGGACAGGGTGGACATACGCAGTATTTT. It codes for CASSRGQGGHTQYF.

The chain has TRBV28 and TRBJ1-4; D is undetermined. Trimming took off 6 bases at V and 8 bases at J, with 7 bases between the two ends. Germline values: CDR1 MDHEN, CDR2 SYDVKM. CDR3 length: 11 residues. The CDR3 is CASSLFEKLFF. CDR3 coding DNA: TGTGCCAGCAGCCTTTTCGAAAAACTGTTTTTT.

This clonotype was recorded at least ten times. The gene calls are TRBV10-1 and TRBJ2-1, with a possible D match to TRBD2 (6 bases). The CDR3 extends over 14 amino acids. Germline V gene lookup returns CDR1 WNHNN and CDR2 SYGVQD (reference sequence). The V gene lost 0 bases and the J gene lost 9 bases, with 12 bases spanning the gap. The CDR3 protein is CASSESYGRGEQFF. CDR3 sequence (DNA): TGCGCCAGCAGTGAGTCTTACGGGAGAGGTGAGCAGTTCTTC.

This clonotype was counted many times. The chain carries TRBV12-3 or TRBV12-4 and TRBJ1-5; TRBD1 matches at 10 bases. This CDR3 spans 15 amino acids. V was clipped by 5 bases and J by 7 bases; unmatched bases: 8. The CDR3 bases are TGTGCCAGCAGTGGGGACAGGGGATGGGGACAGCCCCAGCATTTT. This encodes CASSGDRGWGQPQHF.

The chain carries TRBV5-6 and TRBJ1-4; D unclear. Trimming pared 8 bases from V and 3 bases from J, leaving 20 bases between. The length of the CDR3 is 16 residues. The germline V gene has CDR1 SGHDT and CDR2 YYEEEE. The CDR3 DNA reads as TGTGCCAGGGGCCCCGCCCCAGCGGGTCCTAATGAAAAACTGTTTTTT. The encoded protein is CARGPAPAGPNEKLFF.

Concerning this clonotype itself: A clone one base away is much larger, so this may be a read error. The chain uses TRBV7-2 and TRBJ1-5, with D unresolved. The CDR3 length is 12 residues. In germline, CDR1 is SGHTA, CDR2 FQGNSA. The chain's CDR3 is CASGFLNQPQHF. The CDR3 DNA reads TGTGCCAGCGGCTTCCTCAATCAGCCCCAGCATTTT.

To note about this clonotype: A read error may produce the germline difference seen at one junction end. The rearrangement links TRBV4-2 to TRBJ2-6, with TRBD1 as a possible D gene (5 bases). Germline values: CDR1 LGHNA, CDR2 YNFKEQ. The CDR3 sequence is 17 residues long. The CDR3 sequence: CASSTPGSSSGAYVPTF. CDR3 in DNA: TGTGCCAGCAGCACCCCCGGATCATCTAGTGGGGCCTACGTCCCGACTTTC.

This clonotype was detected ten times or more. The rearrangement uses TRBV6-1 and TRBJ1-3, with D uncertain. Trimming shortened V by 0 bases and J by 2 bases, and 5 bases separated the two germline ends. Germline lookup yields CDR1 MNHNS and CDR2 SASEGT. CDR3 length: 14 amino acids. The chain's CDR3 is CASSEAGTGNTIYF. Here the CDR3 DNA reads TGTGCCAGCAGTGAAGCAGGGACTGGAAACACCATATATTTT.

In this sample, this clonotype turned up many times. The genes are TRBV11-2 and TRBJ2-3, with TRBD2 identical over 7 bases. Germline CDR1 SGHAT, CDR2 FQNNGV. The CDR3 length is 13 residues. V was pared by 4 bases and J by 11 bases, with 9 bases of the junction left unmatched. For the CDR3, the DNA is TGTGCCAGCAGCTCCCCGGGCGGGAGTTTGCAGTATTTT. Encoded protein: CASSSPGGSLQYF.

This clonotype was detected ten times or more. The chain has TRBV2 and TRBJ1-5; D uncertain. This CDR3 has 13 amino acids. The V end was cut by 3 bases, the J end by 5 bases, with 8 bases between. Germline CDR1 SNHLY, CDR2 FYNNEI. The CDR3 protein is CASSDAGHQPQHF. The CDR3 DNA reads as TGTGCCAGCAGTGATGCGGGTCATCAGCCCCAGCATTTT.